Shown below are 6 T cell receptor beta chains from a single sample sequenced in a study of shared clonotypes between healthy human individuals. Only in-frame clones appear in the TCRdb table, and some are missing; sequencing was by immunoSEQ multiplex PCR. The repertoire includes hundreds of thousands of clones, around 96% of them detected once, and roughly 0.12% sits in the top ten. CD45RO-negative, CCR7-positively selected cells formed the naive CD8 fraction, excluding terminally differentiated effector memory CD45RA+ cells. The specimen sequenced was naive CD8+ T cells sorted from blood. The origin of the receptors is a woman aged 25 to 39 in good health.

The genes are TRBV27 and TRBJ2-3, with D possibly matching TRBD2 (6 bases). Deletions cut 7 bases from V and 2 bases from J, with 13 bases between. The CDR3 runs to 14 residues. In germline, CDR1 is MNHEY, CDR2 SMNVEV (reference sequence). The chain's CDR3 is CASTRWGDTDTQYF. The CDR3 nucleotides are TGTGCCAGCACACGGTGGGGGGACACAGATACGCAGTATTTT.

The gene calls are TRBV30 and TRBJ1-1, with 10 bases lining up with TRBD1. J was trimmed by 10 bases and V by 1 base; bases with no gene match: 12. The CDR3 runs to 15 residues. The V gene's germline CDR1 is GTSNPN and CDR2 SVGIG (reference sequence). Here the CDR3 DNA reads TGTGCCTGGAGTGAGGGACAGGGGTCTTTTGTTGGAGCTTTCTTT. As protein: CAWSEGQGSFVGAFF. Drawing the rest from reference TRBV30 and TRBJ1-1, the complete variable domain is SQTIHQWPATLVQPVGSPLSLECTVEGTSNPNLYWYRQAAGRGLQLLFYSVGIGQISSEVPQNLSASRPQDRQFILSSKKLLLSDSGFYLCAWSEGQGSFVGAFFGQGTRLTVV.

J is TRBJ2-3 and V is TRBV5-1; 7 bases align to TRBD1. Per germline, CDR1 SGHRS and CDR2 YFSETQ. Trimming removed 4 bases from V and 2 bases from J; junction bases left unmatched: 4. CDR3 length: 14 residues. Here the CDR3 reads CASSPGQNTDTQYF. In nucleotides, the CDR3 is TGCGCCAGCAGCCCGGGACAGAACACAGATACGCAGTATTTT.

CDR3: CASSFVGTDGYTF. CDR3 nucleotide sequence: TGTGCCAGCAGCTTTGTAGGGACGGATGGCTACACCTTC. The J gene is TRBJ1-2, the V gene TRBV7-8; the D gene is possibly TRBD1 (5 bases). CDR1 is SGHVS and CDR2 is FQNEAQ in the germline V gene. V lost 3 bases, J lost 6 bases, and 11 bases lay in between. CDR3 length: 13 residues.

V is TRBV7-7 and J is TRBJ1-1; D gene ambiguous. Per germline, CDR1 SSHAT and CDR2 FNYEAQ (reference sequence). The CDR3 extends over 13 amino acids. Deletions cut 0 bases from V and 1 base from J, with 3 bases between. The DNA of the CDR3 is TGTGCCAGCAGCTTAGCGGAGAACACTGAAGCTTTCTTT. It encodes CASSLAENTEAFF. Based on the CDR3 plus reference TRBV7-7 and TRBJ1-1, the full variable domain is GAGVSQSPRYKVTKRGQDVTLRCDPISSHATLYWYQQALGQGPEFLTYFNYEAQPDKSGLPSDRFSAERPEGSISTLTIQRTEQRDSAMYRCASSLAENTEAFFGQGTRLTVV.

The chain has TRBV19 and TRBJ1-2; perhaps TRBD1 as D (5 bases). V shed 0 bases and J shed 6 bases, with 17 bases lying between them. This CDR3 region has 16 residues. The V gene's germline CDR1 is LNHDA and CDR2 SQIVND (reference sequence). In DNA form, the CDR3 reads TGTGCCAGTAGTATAGATCTATTGACAGATCTAGATGGCTACACCTTC. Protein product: CASSIDLLTDLDGYTF.